These 23 T cell receptor beta chains came from one sample sequenced in a study of T cell repertoires in cytomegalovirus infection. Which antigens these TCRs recognize remains unknown. TCRdb itself ran the reads through MiXCR, one entry per CDR3 protein. The data contain about 470,000 distinct CDR3 sequences, approximately 40% of them singletons. Sequenced here: cultured PBMCs, sampled from culture after CMV antigen stimulation. The receptors were gathered from a human donor in good health (CMV status not recorded). Some clones in this sample may be carry-over from other donors' samples.

The V and J genes are TRBV19 and TRBJ1-1, with 9 bases matching TRBD1. The CDR3 loop spans 17 amino acids. The ends lost 3 bases at V and 2 bases at J; junction bases unmatched: 10. The germline gives CDR1 LNHDA, CDR2 SQIVND (reference sequence). As DNA, the CDR3 is TGTGCCAGTAGTATGCGACAGGGGGGGCTTGGTAACACTGAAGCTTTCTTT. Its translation: CASSMRQGGLGNTEAFF. Drawing the rest from reference TRBV19 and TRBJ1-1, the complete variable domain is DGGITQSPKYLFRKEGQNVTLSCEQNLNHDAMYWYRQDPGQGLRLIYYSQIVNDFQKGDIAEGYSVSREKKESFPLTVTSAQKNPTAFYLCASSMRQGGLGNTEAFFGQGTRLTVV.

This clonotype was picked up one time. One junction end disagrees with the germline gene, perhaps due to a read error. The V call is TRBV12-3 or TRBV12-4, the J call TRBJ1-3, with D possibly TRBD1 on 5 matching bases. The CDR3 is 11 amino acids. The CDR3 reads CASKSGLLLHF. For the CDR3, the DNA is TGTGCCAGCAAGTCGGGGCTCCTTTTACATTTT.

The J gene is TRBJ2-3, the V gene TRBV20-1, with 14 bases that match TRBD2. Germline V CDR1 and CDR2: DFQATT, SNEGSKA (reference sequence). J gave up 6 bases and V 1 base, and 9 bases lay outside the gene matches. The CDR3 totals 17 residues. This chain's CDR3 is CSARALPGLAGVDTQYF. The DNA of the CDR3 is TGCAGTGCTAGAGCCCTTCCGGGACTAGCGGGAGTGGATACGCAGTATTTT.

This clonotype has more than one count but fewer than ten. CDR3 DNA sequence: TGCAGTGCTAGAATAGCGGGAGCCCTGAATGAGCAGTTCTTC. This translates into CSARIAGALNEQFF. The gene calls are TRBV20-1 and TRBJ2-1; TRBD2 agrees at 9 bases. The CDR3 covers 14 residues. V lost 2 bases and J lost 7; bases outside the gene matches: 6. Germline V gene data show CDR1 as DFQATT and CDR2 as SNEGSKA (reference sequence).

Only one count was recorded for this clonotype. The CDR3: CASRPTGATEAFF. The CDR3, as DNA: TGTGCCAGCAGACCGACAGGCGCCACTGAAGCTTTCTTT. The gene calls are TRBV7-9 and TRBJ1-1, with D perhaps matching TRBD1 (6 bases). This CDR3 has 13 residues. The V end lost 6 bases, the J end lost 4 bases, and 12 bases lay between the germline ends. The germline CDR1 and CDR2 sequences are SEHNR and FQNEAQ (reference sequence).

The chain combines TRBV4-1 with TRBJ2-1, with 12 bases lining up with TRBD2. Per the germline V gene, CDR1 is MGHRA and CDR2 is YSYEKL. J was trimmed by 7 bases and V by 0 bases; bases with no gene match: 1. The CDR3 loop spans 15 amino acids. CDR3 DNA sequence: TGCGCCAGCAGCCAAGAAACTAGCGGGAGGAATGAGCAGTTCTTC. Translated, it gives CASSQETSGRNEQFF.

This clonotype was seen a few times. The rearrangement uses TRBV5-6 and TRBJ1-4, with 7 bases that match TRBD1. Germline CDR1 reads SGHDT; CDR2 reads YYEEEE. The CDR3 extends over 18 amino acids. V gave up 4 bases and J gave up 2 bases; unmatched junction bases: 14. The CDR3 DNA reads as TGTGCCAGCAGCCCCTTCCGGGACAGACGTCGGACTAATGAAAAACTGTTTTTT. It translates to CASSPFRDRRRTNEKLFF.

The V call is TRBV7-6, the J call TRBJ2-3; 8 nucleotides align to TRBD2. The ends lost 4 bases at V and 6 bases at J; junction bases unmatched: 12. Germline-derived CDR1 and CDR2 are SGHVS and FNYEAQ. The CDR3 spans 16 residues. The CDR3: CASSSPRGGGLDTQYF. The CDR3 coding sequence is TGTGCCAGCAGCTCCCCCCGGGGGGGGGGCCTCGATACGCAGTATTTT.

This clonotype was recorded a few times. The CDR3 is CASSPGDSYNEQFF. The CDR3 DNA is TGTGCCAGCAGCCCCGGCGACTCCTACAATGAGCAGTTCTTC. J is TRBJ2-1 and V is TRBV11-3; D uncertain. The CDR3 is 14 residues long. V was clipped by 5 bases and J by 0 bases, with 8 bases between them. Germline assignment: CDR1 SGHNT and CDR2 YENEEA. Together with reference TRBV11-3 and TRBJ2-1, the CDR3 gives the full variable domain: EAGVVQSPRYKIIEKKQPVAFWCNPISGHNTLYWYLQNLGQGPELLIRYENEEAVDDSQLPKDRFSAERLKGVDSTLKIQPAELGDSAVYLCASSPGDSYNEQFFGPGTRLTVL.

V is TRBV6-1 and J is TRBJ2-7; D perhaps matches TRBD1 (5 bases). Germline V gene data show CDR1 as MNHNS and CDR2 as SASEGT. This CDR3 comprises 14 residues. The ends were cut back, 10 bases at V and 1 base at J, with 17 bases in the middle. Written as DNA, the CDR3 is TGTGCCACCTCAGGGCTCAAATATTCCTACGAGCAGTACTTC. It translates to CATSGLKYSYEQYF.

In its sample, this clonotype was seen many times. CDR3 coding DNA: TGTGCCAGCAGCTTATTTGGCGGGGGGGCCTCAGATACGCAGTATTTT. Residues: CASSLFGGGASDTQYF. The chain couples TRBV7-2 to TRBJ2-3, with 9 bases matching TRBD2. The CDR3 runs 16 residues. CDR1 is SGHTA, CDR2 FQGNSA, per germline. V shed 2 bases, J shed 4 bases, and the junction held 7 bases outside the gene matches.

The chain joins TRBV7-8 to TRBJ1-6; tentatively, D is TRBD1 (5 bases). The CDR3 is 15 amino acids. V dropped 4 bases and J dropped 10 bases, with 17 bases sitting between them. The germline V gene has CDR1 SGHVS and CDR2 FQNEAQ. The CDR3 sequence is CASSWGLLFGSPLHF. The CDR3 DNA is TGTGCCAGCAGCTGGGGACTGCTGTTCGGGTCACCCCTCCACTTT.

The chain carries TRBV5-4 and TRBJ2-2; no clear D gene. The CDR3 has 15 residues. Germline values: CDR1 SGHNT, CDR2 YYREEE (reference sequence). Trimming shortened V by 5 bases and J by 0 bases, and 11 bases separated the two germline ends. CDR3 sequence reads: CASRSEPANTGELFF. CDR3 coding DNA: TGTGCCAGCAGATCAGAGCCTGCGAACACCGGGGAGCTGTTTTTT.

This clonotype was counted a few times. This rearrangement joins TRBV6-1 to TRBJ1-2; TRBD1 aligns across 7 bases. The CDR3 covers 15 residues. Germline V gene sequence: CDR1 MNHNS, CDR2 SASEGT. Trimming at V came to 6 bases and at J to 2 bases, leaving 9 bases not matched to a gene. CDR3 amino acids: CASSPGQPRNYGYTF. CDR3 bases: TGTGCCAGCAGCCCGGGACAGCCCCGAAACTATGGCTACACCTTC.

In this sample, this clonotype turned up many times. This chain connects TRBV7-2 to TRBJ2-3; D unresolved. Looked up from germline, CDR1 is SGHTA and CDR2 is FQGNSA. This CDR3 spans 13 amino acids. V lost 2 bases and J lost 5, with 8 bases in between. Here the CDR3 reads CASSLRGGDTQYF. For the CDR3, the DNA is TGTGCCAGCAGCTTACGAGGTGGAGATACGCAGTATTTT.

The gene calls are TRBV6-5 and TRBJ2-2; TRBD2 aligns across 12 bases. Per the germline V gene, CDR1 is MNHEY and CDR2 is SVGAGI. The CDR3 is 19 residues long. With V trimmed by 4 bases and J by 7 bases, 16 bases remained unmatched. The CDR3 DNA sequence: TGTGCCAGCAGTTTCTCAACTAGCGGGGGGCGGTATGGAGACGGGGAGCTGTTTTTT. Translated, it gives CASSFSTSGGRYGDGELFF.

The V and J genes are TRBV7-2 and TRBJ2-1; D remains ambiguous. V lost 2 bases to trimming and J lost 4 bases, with 9 bases between them. CDR3 length equals 14 residues. Germline values: CDR1 SGHTA, CDR2 FQGNSA. CDR3 in amino acids: CASSLFQTYNEQFF. CDR3 bases: TGTGCCAGCAGCTTATTCCAGACATACAATGAGCAGTTCTTC.

The V gene is TRBV20-1, the J gene TRBJ1-4; possibly TRBD1 for D (5 bases). Trimming pared 4 bases from V and 8 bases from J, leaving 14 bases between. The germline V gene encodes CDR1 DFQATT and CDR2 SNEGSKA (reference sequence). This CDR3 is 13 amino acids long. The CDR3 region has the DNA TGCAGTGCTAAGAGGGGATTTGGGGAAAAACTGTTTTTT. It specifies CSAKRGFGEKLFF.

V and J are TRBV20-1 and TRBJ2-3; possibly TRBD2 for D (6 bases). The germline CDR1 and CDR2 sequences are DFQATT and SNEGSKA (reference sequence). V lost 4 bases, J lost 0 bases, and 20 bases lay in between. The CDR3 spans 17 residues. The chain's CDR3 is CSAKPLPGLLSTDTQYF. The CDR3 DNA reads TGCAGTGCTAAACCTTTACCGGGACTCCTAAGCACAGATACGCAGTATTTT.

This clonotype showed up just a few times. V and J are TRBV7-2 and TRBJ2-5; 10 positions agree with TRBD2. Germline V gene data show CDR1 as SGHTA and CDR2 as FQGNSA. This CDR3 is 15 amino acids long. V lost 5 bases to trimming and J lost 7 bases; unmatched junction nucleotides: 10. The CDR3 DNA is TGTGCCAGCAGCGGTTCCAGCGGGAGGGAGGGGACCCAGTACTTC. Translation gives CASSGSSGREGTQYF. The full variable domain, its missing parts supplied by reference TRBV7-2 and TRBJ2-5, is GAGVSQSPSNKVTEKGKDVELRCDPISGHTALYWYRQSLGQGLEFLIYFQGNSAPDKSGLPSDRFSAERTGGSVSTLTIQRTQQEDSAVYLCASSGSSGREGTQYFGPGTRLLVL.

In its sample, this clonotype was seen a few times. V and J are TRBV7-2 and TRBJ2-7; 10 nucleotides match TRBD1. Germline CDR1 and CDR2: SGHTA and FQGNSA. This CDR3 contains 15 residues. J lost 2 bases, V lost 6 bases, and 7 bases had no gene match. CDR3 nucleotides: TGTGCCAGCAGTCCGGGACAGGGGTTTACCTACGAGCAGTACTTC. Protein sequence: CASSPGQGFTYEQYF.

This clonotype was observed a single time. This chain links TRBV6-2 or TRBV6-3 with TRBJ2-7; D gene uncertain. Germline CDR1 MNHEY, CDR2 SVGEGT. The CDR3 loop spans 12 amino acids. V lost 4 bases and J 5 bases, leaving 9 bases between the germline ends. The CDR3 here is CASSSYLDEQYF. The CDR3 DNA reads as TGTGCCAGCAGTTCCTACCTGGACGAGCAGTACTTC.

V gene TRBV4-2 combines with J gene TRBJ2-1; D is perhaps TRBD1 (5 bases). This CDR3 has 16 residues. Germline V gene sequence: CDR1 LGHNA, CDR2 YNFKEQ. Trimming cost V 4 bases and J 8 bases, with 21 bases left between them. This CDR3 is CASSPRAKRFGDEQFF. DNA of the CDR3: TGTGCCAGCAGCCCCAGGGCGAAACGATTTGGGGATGAGCAGTTCTTC.